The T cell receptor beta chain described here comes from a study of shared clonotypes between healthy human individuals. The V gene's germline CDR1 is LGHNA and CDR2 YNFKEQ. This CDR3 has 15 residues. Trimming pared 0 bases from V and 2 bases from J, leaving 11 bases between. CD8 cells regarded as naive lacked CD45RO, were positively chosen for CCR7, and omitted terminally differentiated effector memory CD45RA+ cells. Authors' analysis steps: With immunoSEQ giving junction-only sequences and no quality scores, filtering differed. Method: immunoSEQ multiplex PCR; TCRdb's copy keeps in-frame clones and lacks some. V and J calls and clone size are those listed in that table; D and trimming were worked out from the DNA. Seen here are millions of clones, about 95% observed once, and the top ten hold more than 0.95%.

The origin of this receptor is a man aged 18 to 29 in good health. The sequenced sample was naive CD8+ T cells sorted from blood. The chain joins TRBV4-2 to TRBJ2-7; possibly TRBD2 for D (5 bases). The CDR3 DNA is TGTGCCAGCAGCCAAGAACTGGGAGTTACCTACGAGCAGTACTTC. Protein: CASSQELGVTYEQYF.